This T cell receptor (beta chain) was observed in a study of cytomegalovirus exposure and HLA in healthy donors. To note about this clone: What it binds is not known.

This CDR3 spans 14 amino acids. The germline V and J ends were trimmed by 6 bases and 0 bases, with 12 bases remaining between them. Per the germline V gene, CDR1 is MNHEY and CDR2 is SVGAGI. Some clones are missing from TCRdb's copy, which holds only in-frame ones; the method was immunoSEQ multiplex PCR. The table includes roughly 84,000 clones, roughly 91% detected once. Study conclusions and caveats: Through in vitro validation, three CMV-associated chains were shown to be specific for CMV antigens. The study put some 160 TCR beta chains on its list as cytomegalovirus-associated.

The sequenced sample was PBMCs. The rearrangement links TRBV6-5 to TRBJ2-7; D uncertain. The source is a man aged 25 to 40 in good health and CMV-seronegative. The chain's CDR3 is CASSLASRSYEQYF. In DNA form, the CDR3 reads TGTGCCAGCAGCCTCGCGTCCCGCTCCTACGAGCAGTACTTC.